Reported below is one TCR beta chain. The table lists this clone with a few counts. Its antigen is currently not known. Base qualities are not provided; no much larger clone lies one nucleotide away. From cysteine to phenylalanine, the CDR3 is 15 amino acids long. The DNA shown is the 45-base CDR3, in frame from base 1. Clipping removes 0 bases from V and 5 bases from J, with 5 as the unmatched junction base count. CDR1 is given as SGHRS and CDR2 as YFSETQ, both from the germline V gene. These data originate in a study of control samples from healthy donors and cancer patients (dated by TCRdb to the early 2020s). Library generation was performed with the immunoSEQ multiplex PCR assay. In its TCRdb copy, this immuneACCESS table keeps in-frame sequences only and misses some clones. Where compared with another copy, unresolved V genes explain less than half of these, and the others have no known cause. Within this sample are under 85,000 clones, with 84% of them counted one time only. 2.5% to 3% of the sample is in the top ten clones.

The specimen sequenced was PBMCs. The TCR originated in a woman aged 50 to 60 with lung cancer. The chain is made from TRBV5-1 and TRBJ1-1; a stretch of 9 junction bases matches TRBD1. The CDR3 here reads CASSLGGQGITEAFF. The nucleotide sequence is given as TGCGCCAGCAGCTTGGGGGGACAGGGTATAACTGAAGCTTTCTTT. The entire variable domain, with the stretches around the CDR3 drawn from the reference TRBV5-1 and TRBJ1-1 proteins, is KAGVTQTPRYLIKTRGQQVTLSCSPISGHRSVSWYQQTPGQGLQFLFEYFSETQRNKGNFPGRFSGRQFSNSRSEMNVSTLELGDSALYLCASSLGGQGITEAFFGQGTRLTVV.